This record looks at one T cell receptor (beta chain) sequence and its context. This CDR3 has 15 amino acids. V was shortened by 8 bases and J by 1 base, with 14 bases between the two germline ends. These data originate in a study of human T cells and chemical hapten exposure. Study details: Researchers reported sensitizing a 2 cm by 2 cm upper inner arm skin site with 2% DPC. Small pooled library volume differences mainly caused per-sample TCR yield variation.

Each CDR3 protein gets one entry after TCRdb re-called the RACE reads with MiXCR. The table records under 130,000 distinct CDR3 sequences, less than 45% of them present only once. The time point is: patch test 3, about 24 weeks after DPC sensitization. Treatment described: therapeutic diphenylcyclopropenone sensitization with weekly scalp DPC. Blood draws came first, before each patch test. Unfractionated whole blood was the source from which total RNA was extracted. This sequence joins TRBV12-3 or TRBV12-4 and TRBJ2-2; D may match TRBD1 or TRBD2 (5 bases each). The receptor's source is a man aged 35 to 55 with alopecia areata. Some clones in this sample may be carry-over from other donors' samples. Material: whole blood, obtained in connection with sensitization to the hapten diphenylcyclopropenone (DPC). This chain's CDR3 is CASEDGAKNTGELFF. CDR3 nucleotides: TGTGCCAGCGAGGACGGGGCTAAGAACACCGGGGAGCTGTTTTTT.